The entry below gives a single TCR beta chain sequence along with its context. This clonotype was picked up many times. Its antigen is currently not known. One base away there is no much larger clone; base qualities are not given. The data stem from a study of T cells after yellow fever vaccination (dated by TCRdb to between 2018 and 2021). About the investigation overall: Libraries from fractions with low cell numbers were prepared with the SMART-Seq v4 Ultra Low Input RNA kit. To follow T-cell clones before and after primary and booster YFV17D yellow fever vaccination, bulk TCR alpha and beta repertoires were sequenced over time. Two healthy male donors, one aged 18 to 29 and one aged 30 to 40 years, made up the cohort. Bulk PBMC replicates and cell subsets were isolated from blood drawn at multiple timepoints before and after both primary and secondary immunization.

The treatment or condition label corresponds to: live attenuated yellow fever vaccine strain. Two biological replicates of bulk PBMCs were collected at each blood-draw timepoint. A standard Ficoll-Paque protocol was used to isolate PBMCs from peripheral blood. TriZol was used to extract RNA from bulk PBMCs, from CD4 and CD8 fractions, and from dextramer-positive and dextramer-negative fractions. CDR1 and CDR2, per the germline V gene, are SGHVS and FNYEAQ. The CDR3 covers 16 residues, taking in both the cysteine and the phenylalanine. Solely the CDR3 DNA is kept, with 48 bases framed from the first base. For this chain, trimming is 1 base at the V end and 2 bases at the J end, and the number of junction bases without a gene match is 6. TCR cDNA was synthesized by 5'RACE template switching, through which a universal primer site and unique molecular identifiers were introduced. Priming of cDNA synthesis was performed from both the TCR alpha and TCR beta constant segments. Library amplification used two PCR steps, and the second PCR step added sample barcodes and sequencing adapters. Sequencing of libraries was done on Illumina HiSeq 2500 (2x100 bp) or NovaSeq (2x150 bp). The paper's processing steps were these. Demultiplexing of reads and collapsing into UMI consensus sequences were performed with MIGEC, and V(D)J alignment was carried out with MiXCR. Vaccine-responding clonotypes were identified with edgeR using replicate PBMC samples, with FDR below 0.01 and a log2 fold change above 5 up to day 15 being required. Each bulk clonotype received a CD4 or CD8 identity based on whether the sequenced CD4 or CD8 repertoire contained that clonotype at higher abundance. TCRdb took the public reads, trimmed them with fastp at Q25, ran MiXCR for clone calling and kept in-frame beta chains. Every entry covers one CDR3 protein and lists the most common genes and DNA from its rows. TCRdb's processing, not the authors', yielded these V and J calls. The sample table shows approximately 300,000 distinct CDR3 sequences, and roughly 7% are seen once. Of the sample, over 15% is held by the ten largest clones.

What the authors observed across the whole study: Compared with the primary T-cell response, the secondary T-cell response was faster but weaker, reaching its peak on day 5 rather than on day 15. Because abundant contaminating clonotypes from the bulk population could be contained in FACS-sorted repertoires, computational filtering was required. A small share of clonotypes occurred in both CD4 and CD8 compartments, likely arising from convergent recombination. The study included only a couple of donors, which limits how far the findings can be generalized. Most clones expanded after primary vaccination (approximately 95% of CD4 and over 80% of CD8) were re-detected after the booster, suggesting that broad memory maintenance occurred.

Here the sequenced sample was PBMCs, taken approximately 47 days after the first yellow fever vaccination. Here the chain combines TRBV7-6 and TRBJ2-5, with 8 bases aligning to TRBD1. This receptor was taken from a young man who received the YFV17D yellow fever vaccine. The CDR3 corresponds to CASSLGGTGLQETQYF. The DNA sequence follows: TGTGCCAGCAGCTTAGGGGGGACAGGCCTACAAGAGACCCAGTACTTC.